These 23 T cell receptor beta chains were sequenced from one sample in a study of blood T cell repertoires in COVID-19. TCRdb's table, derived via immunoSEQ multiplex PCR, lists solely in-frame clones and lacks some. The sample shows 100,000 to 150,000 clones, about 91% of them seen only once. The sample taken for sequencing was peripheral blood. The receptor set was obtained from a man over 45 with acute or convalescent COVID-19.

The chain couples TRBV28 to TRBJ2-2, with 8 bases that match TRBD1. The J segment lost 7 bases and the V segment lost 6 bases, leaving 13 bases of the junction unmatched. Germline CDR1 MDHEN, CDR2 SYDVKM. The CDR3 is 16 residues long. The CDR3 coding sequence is TGTGCCAGCAGATCAGGGACAGGCTTCCGAGGCGGGGAGCTGTTTTTT. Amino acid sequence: CASRSGTGFRGGELFF.

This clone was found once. This CDR3 reads CASSPTGSQPQHF. CDR3 in DNA: TGCGCCAGCAGCCCTACAGGCTCTCAGCCCCAGCATTTT. This chain joins TRBV5-1 and TRBJ1-5; TRBD1 is a possible D gene (5 bases). The CDR3 runs 13 residues. Germline V CDR1 and CDR2: SGHRS, YFSETQ. Trimming removed 4 bases from V and 6 bases from J, with 11 bases in between.

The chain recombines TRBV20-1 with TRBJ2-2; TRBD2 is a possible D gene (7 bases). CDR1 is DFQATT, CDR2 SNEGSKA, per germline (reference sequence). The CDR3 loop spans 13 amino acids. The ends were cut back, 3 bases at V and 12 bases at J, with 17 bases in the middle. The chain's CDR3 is CSASLGWGGKLFF. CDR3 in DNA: TGCAGTGCTAGTCTGGGATGGGGGGGCAAGCTGTTTTTT.

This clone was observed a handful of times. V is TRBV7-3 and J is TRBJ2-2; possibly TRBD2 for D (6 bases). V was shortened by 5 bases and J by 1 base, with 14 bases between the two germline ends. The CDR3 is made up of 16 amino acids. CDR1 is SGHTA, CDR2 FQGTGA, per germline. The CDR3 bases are TGTGCCAGCAGCCCCTTCGTCGGGGGGAACACCGGGGAGCTGTTTTTT. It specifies CASSPFVGGNTGELFF.

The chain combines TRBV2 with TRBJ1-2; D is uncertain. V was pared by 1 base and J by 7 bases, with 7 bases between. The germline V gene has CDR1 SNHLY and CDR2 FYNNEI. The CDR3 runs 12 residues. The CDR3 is CASSEGRIGYTF. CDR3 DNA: TGTGCCAGCAGTGAAGGCAGAATTGGCTACACCTTC.

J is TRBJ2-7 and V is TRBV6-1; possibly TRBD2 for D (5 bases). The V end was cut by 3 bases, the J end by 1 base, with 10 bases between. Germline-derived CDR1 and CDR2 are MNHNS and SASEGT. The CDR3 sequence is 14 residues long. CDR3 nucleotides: TGTGCCAGCAGTGAGGAGGAAGCGTCCTACGAGCAGTACTTC. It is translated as CASSEEEASYEQYF.

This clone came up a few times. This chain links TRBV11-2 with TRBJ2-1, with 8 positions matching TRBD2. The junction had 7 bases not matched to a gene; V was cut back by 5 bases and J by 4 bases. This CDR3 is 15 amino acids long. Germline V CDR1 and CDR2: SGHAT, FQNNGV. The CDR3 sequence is CASSTIAGKYNEQFF. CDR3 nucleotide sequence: TGTGCCAGCAGCACGATAGCGGGGAAATACAATGAGCAGTTCTTC.

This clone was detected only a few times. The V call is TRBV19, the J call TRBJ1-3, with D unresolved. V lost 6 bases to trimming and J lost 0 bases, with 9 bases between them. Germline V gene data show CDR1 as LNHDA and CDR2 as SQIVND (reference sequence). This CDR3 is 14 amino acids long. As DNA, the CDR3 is TGTGCCAGTAGCCGCGGAGGCTCTGGAAACACCATATATTTT. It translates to CASSRGGSGNTIYF.

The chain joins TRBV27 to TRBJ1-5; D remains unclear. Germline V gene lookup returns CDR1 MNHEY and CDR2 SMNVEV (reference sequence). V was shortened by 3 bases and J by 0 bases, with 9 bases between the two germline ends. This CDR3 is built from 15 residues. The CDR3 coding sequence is TGTGCCAGCAGTTTCTCACAGTCTAGCAATCAGCCCCAGCATTTT. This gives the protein CASSFSQSSNQPQHF.

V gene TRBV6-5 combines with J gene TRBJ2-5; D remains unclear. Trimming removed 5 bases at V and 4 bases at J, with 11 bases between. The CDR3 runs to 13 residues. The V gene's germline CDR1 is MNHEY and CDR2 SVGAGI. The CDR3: CASSPGRLETQYF. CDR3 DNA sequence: TGTGCCAGCAGTCCGGGTCGGCTAGAGACCCAGTACTTC.

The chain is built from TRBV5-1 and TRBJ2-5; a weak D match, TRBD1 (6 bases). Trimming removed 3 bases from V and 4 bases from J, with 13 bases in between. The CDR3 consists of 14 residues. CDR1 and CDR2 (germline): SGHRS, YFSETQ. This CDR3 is CASSSLTGRETQYF. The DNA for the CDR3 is TGCGCCAGCAGCTCTTTGACAGGCCGAGAGACCCAGTACTTC. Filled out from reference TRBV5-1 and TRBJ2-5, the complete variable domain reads KAGVTQTPRYLIKTRGQQVTLSCSPISGHRSVSWYQQTPGQGLQFLFEYFSETQRNKGNFPGRFSGRQFSNSRSEMNVSTLELGDSALYLCASSSLTGRETQYFGPGTRLLVL.

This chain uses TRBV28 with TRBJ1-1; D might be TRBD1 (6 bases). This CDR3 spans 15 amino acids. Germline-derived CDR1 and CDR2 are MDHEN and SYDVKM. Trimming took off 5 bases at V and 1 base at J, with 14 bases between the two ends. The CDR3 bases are TGTGCCAGCAGTCCAGAGACAGGCTGGAACACTGAAGCTTTCTTT. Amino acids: CASSPETGWNTEAFF.

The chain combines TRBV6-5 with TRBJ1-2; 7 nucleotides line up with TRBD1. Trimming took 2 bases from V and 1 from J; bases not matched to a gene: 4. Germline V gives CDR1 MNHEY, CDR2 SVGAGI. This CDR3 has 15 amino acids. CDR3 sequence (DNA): TGTGCCAGCAGTTACGGACAGGCCCATAACTATGGCTACACCTTC. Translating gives CASSYGQAHNYGYTF.

CDR3 DNA sequence: TGCGCCAGCAGCTCCAGGGGCGGCATGAACACTGAAGCTTTCTTT. It codes for CASSSRGGMNTEAFF. The gene calls are TRBV5-1 and TRBJ1-1, with D perhaps TRBD1 (6 bases). Trimming shortened V by 3 bases and J by 0 bases, and 12 bases separated the two germline ends. CDR3 size: 15 residues. Per germline, CDR1 SGHRS and CDR2 YFSETQ.

The CDR3 protein is CASSLVTGDFDEQYF. CDR3 DNA: TGTGCCAGCAGCTTAGTTACAGGGGATTTCGACGAGCAGTACTTC. The gene calls are TRBV7-6 and TRBJ2-7; TRBD1 matches at 7 bases. V lost 1 base to trimming and J lost 5 bases; unmatched junction nucleotides: 8. This CDR3 is 15 amino acids long. Germline V gene data show CDR1 as SGHVS and CDR2 as FNYEAQ. Full variable domain (outside the CDR3, taken from reference TRBV7-6 and TRBJ2-7): GAGVSQSPRYKVTKRGQDVALRCDPISGHVSLYWYRQALGQGPEFLTYFNYEAQQDKSGLPNDRFSAERPEGSISTLTIQRTEQRDSAMYRCASSLVTGDFDEQYFGPGTRLTVT.

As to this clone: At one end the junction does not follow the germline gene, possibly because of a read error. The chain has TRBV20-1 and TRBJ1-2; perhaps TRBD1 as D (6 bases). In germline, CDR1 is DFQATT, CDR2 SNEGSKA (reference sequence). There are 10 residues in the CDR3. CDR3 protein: CSASRDGDNF. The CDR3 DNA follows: TGCAGTGCTTCCCGGGACGGGGACAACTTC.

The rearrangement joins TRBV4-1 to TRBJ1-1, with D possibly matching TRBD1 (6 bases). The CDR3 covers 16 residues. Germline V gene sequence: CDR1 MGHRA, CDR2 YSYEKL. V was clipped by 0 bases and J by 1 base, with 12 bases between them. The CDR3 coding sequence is TGCGCCAGCAGCCAAGATGTGGCAGGGGCGAACACTGAAGCTTTCTTT. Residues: CASSQDVAGANTEAFF.

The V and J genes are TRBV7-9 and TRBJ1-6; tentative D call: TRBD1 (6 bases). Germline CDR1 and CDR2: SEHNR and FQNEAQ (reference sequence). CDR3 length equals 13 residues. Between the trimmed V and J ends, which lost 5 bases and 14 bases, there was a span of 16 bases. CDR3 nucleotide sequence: TGTGCCAGCAGCGGGACACGGACTCAGACCCTCCACTTT. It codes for CASSGTRTQTLHF.

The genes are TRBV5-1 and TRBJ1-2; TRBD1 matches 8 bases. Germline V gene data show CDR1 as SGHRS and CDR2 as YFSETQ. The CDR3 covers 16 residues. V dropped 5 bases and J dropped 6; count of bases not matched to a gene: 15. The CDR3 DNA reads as TGCGCCAGCAGTACCCTGACAGGGGCGGATAAGAATGGCTACACCTTC. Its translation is CASSTLTGADKNGYTF.

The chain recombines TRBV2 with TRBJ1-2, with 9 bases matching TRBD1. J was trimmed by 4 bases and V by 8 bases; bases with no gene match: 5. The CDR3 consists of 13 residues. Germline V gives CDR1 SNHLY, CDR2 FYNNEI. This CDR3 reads CASGQGSSYGYTF. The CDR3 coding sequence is TGTGCCAGCGGACAGGGGAGTAGCTATGGCTACACCTTC.

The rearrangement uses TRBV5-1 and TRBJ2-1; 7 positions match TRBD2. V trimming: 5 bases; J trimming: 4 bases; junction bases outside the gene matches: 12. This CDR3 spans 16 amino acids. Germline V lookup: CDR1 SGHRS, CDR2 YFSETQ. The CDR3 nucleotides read TGCGCCAGCAGAAATCCCAGCGGGGCCTCATACAATGAGCAGTTCTTC. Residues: CASRNPSGASYNEQFF.

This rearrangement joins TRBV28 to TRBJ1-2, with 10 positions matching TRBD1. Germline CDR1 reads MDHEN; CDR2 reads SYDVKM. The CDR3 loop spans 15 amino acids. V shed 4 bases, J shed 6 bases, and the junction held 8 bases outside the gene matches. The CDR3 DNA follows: TGTGCCAGCAGTTCCACCGGGACAGGGGATAATGGCTACACCTTC. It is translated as CASSSTGTGDNGYTF.

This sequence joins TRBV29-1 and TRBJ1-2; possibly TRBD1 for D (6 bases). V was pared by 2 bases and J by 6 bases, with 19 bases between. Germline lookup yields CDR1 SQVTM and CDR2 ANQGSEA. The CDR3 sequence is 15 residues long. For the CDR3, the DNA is TGCAGCGTTGAAAATCCGGGACCAGGGGTTCATGGCTACACCTTC. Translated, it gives CSVENPGPGVHGYTF.